Below, one TCR beta chain is given with its context. A much larger clone lies a single base off, so this may be a read error. This entry belongs to a study of T cells in Graves' hyperthyroidism and ophthalmopathy. Diagnoses were made from clinical symptoms, serum measures (thyroxine and TRAb), thyroid ultrasound and orbital computed tomography. V was trimmed by 7 bases and J by 0 bases, leaving 12 bases between them. The germline V gene has CDR1 MNHNS and CDR2 SASEGT. The CDR3 runs 14 residues. TCR beta CDR3 regions were amplified from RNA transcripts. The study used the HTBI primer set for a first-round RT-PCR of the TCR CDR3. MiXCR, run by TCRdb on the multiplex PCR reads, gives a single entry per CDR3 protein. The data show hundreds of thousands of distinct CDR3 sequences, with roughly 45% seen just once and roughly 7.2% held by the top ten.

The chain employs TRBV6-1 and TRBJ1-1, with no clear D. The receptor was isolated from an adult man with Graves' disease, either hyperthyroidism or ophthalmopathy (not recorded which). Specimen: peripheral blood or thyroid tissue (not recorded which). CDR3 residues: CASNDGALNTEAFF. The DNA of the CDR3 is TGTGCCAGCAATGATGGTGCCTTGAACACTGAAGCTTTCTTT.